Listed below are T cell receptor beta chains from one sample, sequenced in a study of T cells after posttransplantation cyclophosphamide. Sequencing was performed with immunoSEQ multiplex PCR; in TCRdb, only in-frame clones are kept and a portion is missing. This repertoire shows 9,800 or so clones, 89% found once; its top ten account for 4.2%. The sample here was PBMCs, taken about 67 weeks after allogeneic stem cell transplant with calcineurin inhibitor and methotrexate. The receptors derive from a male patient aged 50 or older who received an allogeneic stem cell transplant from an unrelated donor, was CMV-positive, and had chronic GVHD only. Some T cells may have originated in the graft donor. Each CDR3 is given without its conserved first and last residue. The order of the fields is V gene, D gene, CDR3 protein. D genes are given only for firm matches.

v_gene: TRBV2; d_gene: TRBD1; CDR3aa: ASSAAGQNSYT
v_gene: TRBV5-6; d_gene: TRBD1; CDR3aa: ASSRRGQGARGYT
v_gene: TRBV5-4; d_gene: TRBD1; CDR3aa: ASSLGPTGGYEQY
v_gene: TRBV6-5; d_gene: NA; CDR3aa: ASSYGTTYGYT
v_gene: TRBV7-3; d_gene: TRBD1; CDR3aa: ASSLTGGAGQSPLH
v_gene: TRBV7-8; d_gene: NA; CDR3aa: ASSLVATSYEQY
v_gene: TRBV19; d_gene: NA; CDR3aa: ASSIGNTEAF
v_gene: TRBV7-9; d_gene: TRBD1; CDR3aa: ASSSTADRGNGYT
v_gene: TRBV7-9; d_gene: NA; CDR3aa: ASSPQQGNEQY
v_gene: TRBV2; d_gene: NA; CDR3aa: ASRLTANTDTQY
v_gene: TRBV5-6; d_gene: NA; CDR3aa: ASSLWQGRDTQY
v_gene: TRBV25-1; d_gene: NA; CDR3aa: ASSRGNTEAF
v_gene: TRBV6-5; d_gene: TRBD1; CDR3aa: ASSRSGQGVEGYT
v_gene: TRBV6-6; d_gene: TRBD2; CDR3aa: ASSFSGGGDTQY
v_gene: TRBV27; d_gene: TRBD1; CDR3aa: ASSLKTGNEQY
v_gene: TRBV6-1; d_gene: NA; CDR3aa: ASSEQGARTYGYT
v_gene: TRBV6-5; d_gene: TRBD1; CDR3aa: ASSLSQGDEQY
v_gene: TRBV10-3; d_gene: TRBD2; CDR3aa: ATNRGENTGELF
v_gene: TRBV6-5; d_gene: TRBD2; CDR3aa: ASRVGGDSYEQY
v_gene: TRBV5-4; d_gene: TRBD2; CDR3aa: ASSLNREGNEQF
v_gene: TRBV14; d_gene: TRBD1; CDR3aa: ASSQKPRTGRNGYT
v_gene: TRBV28; d_gene: NA; CDR3aa: ASSLSYLEGASQETQY
v_gene: TRBV7-6; d_gene: TRBD2; CDR3aa: ASSLKEAGGLYNEQF
v_gene: TRBV13; d_gene: NA; CDR3aa: ASSSRSDSGFTQY
v_gene: TRBV4-2; d_gene: TRBD2; CDR3aa: ASSQALAVTYEQY
v_gene: TRBV7-2; d_gene: NA; CDR3aa: ASSLGRSGNEQF
v_gene: TRBV28; d_gene: TRBD1; CDR3aa: ASSLRSGGEAF
v_gene: TRBV11-2; d_gene: NA; CDR3aa: ASSSGPEAF
v_gene: TRBV2; d_gene: TRBD2; CDR3aa: ASSHAFGTSDNEQF
v_gene: TRBV7-6; d_gene: NA; CDR3aa: ASSPIDSYEQY
v_gene: TRBV2; d_gene: TRBD2; CDR3aa: ASRERLAGGPPYNEQF
v_gene: TRBV29-1; d_gene: NA; CDR3aa: SVVGGVGAF
v_gene: TRBV27; d_gene: TRBD1; CDR3aa: ASSFNRGQPQH
v_gene: TRBV10-2; d_gene: NA; CDR3aa: ASSGGYDGGGELF
v_gene: TRBV5-1; d_gene: NA; CDR3aa: ASSLGPGRGYT
v_gene: TRBV25-1; d_gene: NA; CDR3aa: ASSLASEKLF
v_gene: TRBV2; d_gene: TRBD1; CDR3aa: ASSEDRGFQSEAF
v_gene: TRBV2; d_gene: NA; CDR3aa: ASTITGLQPQH